The 22 T cell receptor beta chains given below trace back to one sample, sequenced in a study of cytomegalovirus exposure and HLA in healthy donors. The PCR made use of 60 Vbeta and 13 Jbeta primers. The data were produced by immunoSEQ multiplex PCR, yet TCRdb's version contains in-frame clones alone and is incomplete. The sample holds 150,000 to 200,000 clones; about four fifths are singletons and the top ten take under 2%. The sequencing input was PBMCs. The receptor set was obtained from a woman aged 25 to 39 in good health and CMV-seronegative.

The chain links TRBV4-2 to TRBJ1-5; no firm D call. The germline V gene encodes CDR1 LGHNA and CDR2 YNFKEQ. The CDR3 covers 15 residues. Trimming shortened V by 4 bases and J by 0 bases, and 10 bases separated the two germline ends. Here the CDR3 DNA reads TGTGCCAGCAGCCCCTCAGTGTATAGCAATCAGCCCCAGCATTTT. This encodes CASSPSVYSNQPQHF.

This sequence joins TRBV30 and TRBJ2-6, with 8 bases that match TRBD1. CDR1 and CDR2 (germline): GTSNPN, SVGIG (reference sequence). The CDR3 contains 15 residues. Unmatched junction bases numbered 2, after V lost 2 bases and J lost 2 bases. CDR3: CAWSKTGAGANVLTF. CDR3 coding DNA: TGTGCCTGGAGTAAGACAGGGGCTGGGGCCAACGTCCTGACTTTC.

This clone was detected once. The chain employs TRBV2 and TRBJ1-2, with D hard to call. Looked up from germline, CDR1 is SNHLY and CDR2 is FYNNEI. The V and J ends lost 8 bases and 3 bases respectively, with 13 bases between them. This CDR3 contains 13 residues. The CDR3 nucleotides are TGTGCCAGCTGGCTTCCGGAGGACTATGGCTACACCTTC. Residues: CASWLPEDYGYTF.

This chain links TRBV29-1 with TRBJ1-5; D may be TRBD1 (6 bases). CDR1 is SQVTM, CDR2 ANQGSEA, per germline. With 5 bases removed from V and 0 bases from J, the gap between germline ends came to 14 bases. This CDR3 is built from 15 residues. This CDR3 reads CSVPDRGFSNQPQHF. CDR3 in DNA: TGCAGCGTTCCGGACAGAGGGTTTAGCAATCAGCCCCAGCATTTT.

The chain has TRBV7-7 and TRBJ2-2; the match to TRBD1 covers 9 bases. The germline gives CDR1 SSHAT, CDR2 FNYEAQ (reference sequence). J lost 5 bases, V lost 5 bases, and 3 bases had no gene match. CDR3 size: 14 residues. CDR3: CASSTGGQTGELFF. Written as DNA, the CDR3 is TGTGCCAGCAGCACAGGGGGCCAGACCGGGGAGCTGTTTTTT.

The V and J genes are TRBV2 and TRBJ2-2; the match to TRBD1 covers 9 bases. Germline CDR1 is SNHLY and CDR2 is FYNNEI. J was trimmed by 3 bases and V by 2 bases; bases with no gene match: 13. The CDR3 is 19 residues long. The chain's CDR3 is CASSEPPRYRGRYTGELFF. The CDR3 DNA sequence: TGTGCCAGCAGTGAACCCCCCCGCTACAGGGGGCGGTACACCGGGGAGCTGTTTTTT.

The J gene is TRBJ1-2, the V gene TRBV19, with 7 nucleotides matching TRBD1. In germline, CDR1 is LNHDA, CDR2 SQIVND (reference sequence). J gave up 4 bases and V 6 bases, and 11 bases lay outside the gene matches. This CDR3 region has 15 residues. The DNA for the CDR3 is TGTGCCAGTAGCCCCGCAGGGGGTATCGGCTATGGCTACACCTTC. This encodes CASSPAGGIGYGYTF.

The chain couples TRBV25-1 to TRBJ1-4, with 7 bases lining up with TRBD1. With 6 bases clipped from V and 8 bases from J, the junction kept 3 bases outside the gene matches. The CDR3 spans 12 residues. Germline CDR1 MGHDK, CDR2 SYGVNS. The CDR3 DNA reads as TGTGCCAGCAGAGGGGACAGCGAAAAACTGTTTTTT. This translates into CASRGDSEKLFF. Combining the CDR3 with reference TRBV25-1 and TRBJ1-4 gives the whole variable domain EADIYQTPRYLVIGTGKKITLECSQTMGHDKMYWYQQDPGMELHLIHYSYGVNSTEKGDLSSESTVSRIRTEHFPLTLESARPSHTSQYLCASRGDSEKLFFGSGTQLSVL.

The rearrangement joins TRBV5-6 to TRBJ1-1; unclear D gene. V was cut by 0 bases and J by 6 bases, with 3 bases left in between. The CDR3 is made up of 11 amino acids. From germline, CDR1 is SGHDT and CDR2 YYEEEE. The CDR3 here is CASSLASEAFF. Written as DNA, the CDR3 is TGTGCCAGCAGCTTGGCCTCTGAAGCTTTCTTT.

J is TRBJ1-5 and V is TRBV27; D is ambiguous. The germline gives CDR1 MNHEY, CDR2 SMNVEV (reference sequence). CDR3 length equals 14 residues. V dropped 3 bases and J dropped 3 bases, with 9 bases sitting between them. CDR3 loop: CASSLGSSNQPQHF. DNA for the CDR3: TGTGCCAGCAGTTTGGGCAGCTCCAATCAGCCCCAGCATTTT.

About this clone itself: Relative to the germline gene, one junction end is altered; a read error may explain this. The rearrangement joins TRBV4-1 to TRBJ2-7; D not certain. The germline V gene encodes CDR1 MGHRA and CDR2 YSYEKL. This CDR3 contains 13 residues. DNA of the CDR3: TGCGCCAGCAGCCAAGATGTGGTAGCCCCCAGTCACTTC. It encodes CASSQDVVAPSHF.

In regard to this clone: The sample holds other DNA sequences that translate to the same CDR3. This chain uses TRBV7-9 with TRBJ1-1; 7 bases are a match to TRBD1. CDR1 is SEHNR, CDR2 FQNEAQ, per germline (reference sequence). The CDR3 is made up of 15 amino acids. The ends lost 1 base at V and 1 base at J; junction bases unmatched: 3. This CDR3 reads CASSLGQGGNTEAFF. For the CDR3, the DNA is TGTGCCAGCAGCTTAGGACAGGGTGGGAACACTGAAGCTTTCTTT.

Only a few counts were recorded for this clone. V gene TRBV5-6 combines with J gene TRBJ1-1; TRBD1 is a possible D gene (6 bases). CDR1 SGHDT and CDR2 YYEEEE come from the germline V gene. The V and J ends lost 2 bases and 5 bases respectively, with 16 bases between them. The CDR3 loop spans 15 amino acids. The CDR3: CASSFVARGGTEAFF. CDR3 bases: TGTGCCAGCAGCTTTGTGGCCAGGGGAGGGACTGAAGCTTTCTTT.

The count of this clone is one. This chain connects TRBV7-3 to TRBJ2-5; a weak D match, TRBD2 (5 bases). The CDR3 is 14 residues long. In germline, CDR1 is SGHTA, CDR2 FQGTGA. Trimming removed 6 bases at V and 1 base at J, with 12 bases between. In DNA, the CDR3 is TGTGCCAGCAGTCCGACGGGATTCCAAGAGACCCAGTACTTC. The encoded protein is CASSPTGFQETQYF.

The gene calls are TRBV10-3 and TRBJ1-1; a possible D gene is TRBD1 (5 bases). Trimming shortened V by 6 bases and J by 3 bases, and 17 bases separated the two germline ends. Germline-derived CDR1 and CDR2 are ENHRY and SYGVKD. The CDR3 covers 15 residues. CDR3 amino acids: CAIRGTTGVYTEAFF. CDR3 in DNA: TGTGCCATCAGGGGCACAACGGGGGTGTACACTGAAGCTTTCTTT.

V is TRBV7-6 and J is TRBJ2-5; possible D gene TRBD1, 6 bases. V gave up 5 bases and J gave up 3 bases, with 13 bases separating them. There are 14 residues in the CDR3. Germline CDR1 and CDR2: SGHVS and FNYEAQ. Here the CDR3 DNA reads TGTGCCAGCAGCCCTCGGTGGACAGAAGAGACCCAGTACTTC. It yields the protein CASSPRWTEETQYF.

V usage is TRBV10-1 and J usage is TRBJ2-2; D gene uncertain. The CDR3 contains 14 residues. V dropped 6 bases and J dropped 6 bases, with 14 bases sitting between them. Germline V lookup: CDR1 WNHNN, CDR2 SYGVQD (reference sequence). CDR3 sequence (DNA): TGCGCCAGCAGGGCTGAATATCCAGCCGGGGAGCTGTTTTTT. Protein sequence: CASRAEYPAGELFF.

This chain joins TRBV6-6 and TRBJ1-1, with 7 bases aligning to TRBD1. J lost 5 bases, V lost 6 bases, and 9 bases had no gene match. The CDR3 runs to 14 residues. CDR1 is MNHNY and CDR2 is SVGAGI in the germline V gene (reference sequence). The CDR3 here is CASRNDRVGTEAFF. The CDR3 coding sequence is TGTGCCAGCAGAAACGACAGGGTGGGTACTGAAGCTTTCTTT.

This clone has only a few counts. This chain connects TRBV7-7 to TRBJ1-4; D remains unclear. The CDR3 sequence is 15 residues long. The V gene's germline CDR1 is SSHAT and CDR2 FNYEAQ (reference sequence). V was trimmed by 5 bases and J by 7 bases, leaving 17 bases between them. CDR3 protein: CASSKGGGLGEKLFF. In DNA form, the CDR3 reads TGTGCCAGCAGCAAAGGTGGAGGTTTGGGTGAAAAACTGTTTTTT.

The chain recombines TRBV9 with TRBJ2-7, with 13 bases that match TRBD2. With 6 bases clipped from V and 4 bases from J, the junction kept 10 bases outside the gene matches. The CDR3 contains 16 residues. Per germline, CDR1 SGDLS and CDR2 YYNGEE. CDR3 bases: TGTGCCAGCAACTCCGGGACTAGCGGGGTGTATTACGAGCAGTACTTC. Its protein is CASNSGTSGVYYEQYF.

The CDR3 DNA reads as TGTGCCAGCAGTGGGCAGGGAATGGGCGAGCAGTACTTC. Its protein product is CASSGQGMGEQYF. The gene calls are TRBV6-1 and TRBJ2-7, with D perhaps matching TRBD1 (5 bases). Germline-derived CDR1 and CDR2 are MNHNS and SASEGT. V lost 4 bases to trimming and J lost 6 bases, with 13 bases between them. The CDR3 has 13 amino acids.

This chain links TRBV7-6 with TRBJ1-2; 7 bases map to TRBD1. The germline CDR1 and CDR2 sequences are SGHVS and FNYEAQ. J lost 4 bases, V lost 4 bases, and 6 bases had no gene match. CDR3 length: 14 amino acids. The CDR3, as DNA: TGTGCCAGCAGCTCCCGGGACAGTAGCTATGGCTACACCTTC. It is translated as CASSSRDSSYGYTF.